The 22 T cell receptor beta chains reported below all come from one sample, sequenced in a study of breast tumors, draining lymph nodes, adjacent tissues. TCRdb re-called the multiplex PCR reads with MiXCR, one entry per CDR3 protein. The table has tens of thousands of distinct CDR3 sequences, roughly 23% seen once. The sequencing input was breast tumor tissue. The receptors originated from a female donor with breast cancer. Some clones in this sample may be carry-over from other donors' samples.

There are many counts of this clonotype. The chain employs TRBV5-1 and TRBJ2-7, with 8 bases aligning to TRBD1. This CDR3 is built from 17 residues. The trim removed 3 bases at V and 3 bases at J, leaving 14 bases unmatched. Germline V lookup: CDR1 SGHRS, CDR2 YFSETQ. CDR3: CASSSPGPGQGHYEQYF. Written as DNA, the CDR3 is TGCGCCAGCAGCTCTCCCGGCCCAGGACAGGGACACTACGAGCAGTACTTC.

This clonotype was detected many times. The rearrangement uses TRBV3-1 and TRBJ1-5, with 8 bases aligning to TRBD1. V was clipped by 6 bases and J by 3 bases; unmatched bases: 7. Germline CDR1 LGHDT, CDR2 YNNKEL (reference sequence). This CDR3 spans 15 amino acids. CDR3: CASSSGQGNNQPQHF. The CDR3, as DNA: TGTGCCAGCAGTTCAGGACAGGGAAACAATCAGCCCCAGCATTTT.

This chain uses TRBV5-4 with TRBJ2-6; D remains unclear. Per germline, CDR1 SGHNT and CDR2 YYREEE (reference sequence). The CDR3 runs to 13 residues. V lost 7 bases and J lost 2, with 7 bases in between. For the CDR3, the DNA is TGTGCCAGCCGGGTAGCTGGGGCCAACGTCCTGACTTTC. This codes for CASRVAGANVLTF.

This clonotype was observed at least ten times. The chain recombines TRBV20-1 with TRBJ2-5; weak D call: TRBD2 (5 bases). CDR1 is DFQATT and CDR2 is SNEGSKA in the germline V gene (reference sequence). V dropped 4 bases and J dropped 2 bases, with 14 bases sitting between them. The CDR3 totals 14 residues. CDR3 in amino acids: CSATPWTLQETQYF. In DNA, the CDR3 is TGCAGTGCTACCCCTTGGACTCTACAAGAGACCCAGTACTTC.

This sequence joins TRBV15 and TRBJ1-5; 10 bases are a match to TRBD1. Germline values: CDR1 LNHNV, CDR2 YYDKDF (reference sequence). CDR3 length equals 13 residues. With V trimmed by 8 bases and J by 4 bases, 2 bases remained unmatched. CDR3 sequence reads: CATGTGANQPQHF. CDR3 DNA: TGTGCCACCGGGACAGGGGCAAATCAGCCCCAGCATTTT.

This clonotype was seen ten or more times. The chain recombines TRBV4-2 with TRBJ1-2, with 7 bases fitting TRBD1. Germline V gene sequence: CDR1 LGHNA, CDR2 YNFKEQ. The CDR3 has 16 amino acids. J gave up 6 bases and V 0 bases, and 10 bases lay outside the gene matches. DNA of the CDR3: TGTGCCAGCAGCCAAGATGCGGGCAGGGGGTGGGATGGCTACACCTTC. Its protein is CASSQDAGRGWDGYTF.

The table lists this clonotype with many counts. This chain connects TRBV7-9 to TRBJ2-1, with D tentatively TRBD2 (6 bases). Trimming left V 9 bases short and J 5 bases short, with 14 bases between. This CDR3 region has 13 residues. Germline loops: CDR1 SEHNR, CDR2 FQNEAQ (reference sequence). The CDR3 loop reads CASRIGGNNEQFF. The CDR3 nucleotides are TGTGCCAGTAGGATTGGGGGGAACAATGAGCAGTTCTTC.

Comment on this clonotype: A read error may be the cause here, since a much bigger clone is one base away. This rearrangement joins TRBV27 to TRBJ1-2; D ambiguous. This CDR3 is 11 amino acids long. Germline V gene lookup returns CDR1 MNHEY and CDR2 SMNVEV (reference sequence). The CDR3 here is CASGRGYGHTF. The CDR3 DNA follows: TGTGCCTCCGGCCGAGGCTATGGCCACACCTTC.

At least ten counts were recorded for this clonotype. The V call is TRBV12-3 or TRBV12-4, the J call TRBJ2-1, with D maybe TRBD1 (6 bases). The V and J ends lost 3 bases and 9 bases respectively, with 9 bases between them. The CDR3 has 12 amino acids. The CDR3 protein is CASSFTGTEQFF. CDR3 DNA sequence: TGTGCCAGCAGTTTCACAGGGACTGAGCAGTTCTTC.

Many counts were recorded for this clonotype. The chain recombines TRBV2 with TRBJ1-2; TRBD1 is a possible D gene (5 bases). There are 14 residues in the CDR3. V was clipped by 3 bases and J by 4 bases, with 12 bases between them. Per germline, CDR1 SNHLY and CDR2 FYNNEI. CDR3 sequence reads: CASSDVRVGYGYTF. Here the CDR3 DNA reads TGTGCCAGCAGTGATGTCAGGGTGGGCTATGGCTACACCTTC.

This clonotype was recorded many times. The chain is built from TRBV20-1 and TRBJ1-2; 9 bases align to TRBD1. The CDR3 runs to 16 residues. V dropped 7 bases and J dropped 4; count of bases not matched to a gene: 16. Germline V gene data show CDR1 as DFQATT and CDR2 as SNEGSKA (reference sequence). The CDR3: CSVPKTGGAFLYGYTF. The DNA for the CDR3 is TGCAGTGTTCCGAAAACAGGGGGCGCATTTCTCTATGGCTACACCTTC.

This clonotype was found a few times. The chain links TRBV12-3 or TRBV12-4 to TRBJ2-3; maybe TRBD1 (6 bases). The CDR3 has 16 amino acids. With 7 bases removed from V and 3 bases from J, the gap between germline ends came to 20 bases. The DNA of the CDR3 is TGTGCCAGCAAGATTCAGGGGCTAAGGATAACAGATACGCAGTATTTT. Its protein is CASKIQGLRITDTQYF.

This clonotype was seen many times. The DNA of the CDR3 is TGTGCCAGCTCATTCCTAACATCGGGACAGGGGTCCGTCGAGCAGTACTTC. Its translation: CASSFLTSGQGSVEQYF. This sequence joins TRBV18 and TRBJ2-7; 10 bases are shared with TRBD1. The V gene end was trimmed by 5 bases and the J gene end by 6 bases; junction bases not matched to a gene: 16. CDR1 is KGHSH, CDR2 LQKENI, per germline. The CDR3 extends over 17 amino acids.

As regards this clonotype: A much larger clone is a single base away; this may be a read error. This chain links TRBV6-1 with TRBJ2-6, with D perhaps TRBD1 or TRBD2 (5 bases each). With 8 bases removed from V and 0 bases from J, the gap between germline ends came to 11 bases. Germline values: CDR1 MNHNS, CDR2 SASEGT. The CDR3 runs to 15 residues. The CDR3 DNA follows: TGTGCCAGCGGCAGGGACCGCTCTGGGGCCAACGTCCTGACTTTC. Its protein product is CASGRDRSGANVLTF.

Details on this clonotype: Possible read error: a much larger clone is one base away. CDR3 region: CASSRRGDTEDRDEQYF. In DNA, the CDR3 is TGTGCCAGCAGCCGCCGCGGCGACACGGAGGATCGGGACGAGCAGTACTTC. The chain is built from TRBV5-6 and TRBJ2-7, with D tentatively TRBD2 (5 bases). The length of the CDR3 is 17 residues. Germline CDR1 SGHDT, CDR2 YYEEEE. The V gene lost 4 bases and the J gene lost 5 bases, with 25 bases spanning the gap.

This clonotype was counted ten times or more. The rearrangement uses TRBV15 and TRBJ2-5; D call uncertain. CDR1 and CDR2 from the germline V gene are LNHNV and YYDKDF (reference sequence). V was cut by 5 bases and J by 2 bases, with 12 bases left in between. The CDR3 is made up of 14 amino acids. In nucleotides, the CDR3 is TGTGCCACCAGCGACCGGAGAGAGCAAGAGACCCAGTACTTC. Amino acid sequence: CATSDRREQETQYF.

V and J are TRBV6-2 or TRBV6-3 and TRBJ2-6, with D uncertain. This CDR3 comprises 14 residues. Trimming cost V 3 bases and J 13 bases, with 16 bases left between them. CDR1 and CDR2 from the germline V gene are MNHEY and SVGEGT. CDR3 sequence: CASSYFSSVGVLTF. The CDR3 coding sequence is TGTGCCAGCAGTTATTTTTCCTCCGTGGGAGTCCTGACTTTC.

V and J are TRBV7-2 and TRBJ2-3, with D unresolved. The V end lost 2 bases, the J end lost 1 base, and 4 bases lay between the germline ends. Germline V gives CDR1 SGHTA, CDR2 FQGNSA. This CDR3 region has 13 residues. The CDR3 bases are TGTGCCAGCAGCTTAATGCGCACAGATACGCAGTATTTT. Translating gives CASSLMRTDTQYF.

The sample holds many counts of this clonotype. The chain combines TRBV25-1 with TRBJ2-1; no firm D call. The germline gives CDR1 MGHDK, CDR2 SYGVNS. V lost 3 bases to trimming and J lost 10 bases, with 22 bases between them. The length of the CDR3 is 16 residues. CDR3 bases: TGTGCCAGCAGTGACTCCAGGTTTGGGGTTGATGCGGAGCAGTTCTTC. Translating it yields CASSDSRFGVDAEQFF.

A few counts support this clonotype. The V gene is TRBV18, the J gene TRBJ1-5, with D perhaps matching TRBD1 (6 bases). The CDR3 is 18 amino acids. Trimming took 6 bases from V and 0 from J, leaving 21 bases between them. The germline V gene has CDR1 KGHSH and CDR2 LQKENI. The CDR3 spells CASSPGGSGVHSNQPQHF. CDR3 coding DNA: TGTGCCAGCTCCCCAGGAGGCTCAGGGGTGCATAGCAATCAGCCCCAGCATTTT.

This clonotype was seen once. The rearrangement uses TRBV19 and TRBJ2-6; D not resolved. The CDR3 is 15 amino acids. Trimming pared 1 base from V and 2 bases from J, leaving 6 bases between. Per germline, CDR1 LNHDA and CDR2 SQIVND (reference sequence). The DNA for the CDR3 is TGTGCCAGTAGTATAGTCAGAGCTGGGGCCAACGTCCTGACTTTC. Translation gives CASSIVRAGANVLTF.

This clonotype has at least ten counts. V gene TRBV20-1 combines with J gene TRBJ2-7; 10 positions match TRBD2. The CDR3 is made up of 14 amino acids. With V trimmed by 5 bases and J by 7 bases, 11 bases remained unmatched. The germline gives CDR1 DFQATT, CDR2 SNEGSKA (reference sequence). DNA for the CDR3: TGCAGTGCTCCCGAGGAGCGGGAGGGCGATGAGCAGTACTTC. Protein sequence: CSAPEEREGDEQYF.